Listed below are T cell receptor beta chains from one sample, sequenced in a study of somatic mutations in cytotoxic T cells in rheumatoid arthritis. The protocol was immunoSEQ multiplex PCR, while the TCRdb copy is restricted to in-frame clones and leaves out a portion. The table lists under 9,500 clones, roughly nine tenths of them singletons. Material: CD8+ T cells sorted from blood. Receptor source: a woman between 70 and 85 years old with rheumatoid arthritis. CDR3s include the opening cysteine and the closing phenylalanine or tryptophan. The D gene is left open where the match is weak. Clone sizes are given selectively: once, few, many, or a class where the clone is expanded.

j_call cdr3_length clone_size v_call d_call cdr3_aa cdr3_nt
TRBJ2-1 13 - TRBV13 TRBD1 CASRTGTGNEQFF TGTGCCAGCCGGACAGGGACAGGGAATGAGCAGTTCTTC
TRBJ2-7 12 - TRBV30 - CAWSVQVYEQYF TGTGCCTGGAGTGTACAAGTCTACGAGCAGTACTTC
TRBJ2-7 13 - TRBV13 TRBD1 CASSPTGGDEQYF TGTGCCAGCAGCCCCACAGGGGGAGACGAGCAGTACTTC
TRBJ2-1 16 - TRBV11-2 TRBD2 CASSLFTGGSHNEQFF TGTGCCAGCAGCTTATTTACTGGCGGGAGTCACAATGAGCAGTTCTTC
TRBJ1-4 14 few TRBV6-5 - CASSYVQRGEKLFF TGTGCCAGCAGTTACGTACAAAGAGGCGAAAAACTGTTTTTT
TRBJ2-3 15 - TRBV7-9 - CASSPPGSGTDTQYF TGTGCCAGCAGCCCCCCCGGGAGTGGAACAGATACGCAGTATTTT
TRBJ1-1 12 - TRBV4-1 - CASSQGRAEAFF TGCGCCAGCAGCCAGGGCAGGGCTGAAGCTTTCTTT
TRBJ2-5 15 - TRBV19 - CASSMEEADQETQYF TGTGCCAGTAGTATGGAGGAAGCAGACCAAGAGACCCAGTACTTC
TRBJ2-2 15 - TRBV6-1 - CASSEHAGGTGELFF TGTGCCAGCAGTGAACATGCAGGGGGGACCGGGGAGCTGTTTTTT
TRBJ1-2 17 - TRBV4-2 TRBD1 CASRGHSYRGTWDGYTF TGTGCCAGCAGAGGTCACTCTTACAGGGGGACGTGGGATGGCTACACCTTC
TRBJ1-1 11 - TRBV30 - CAWVRGTEAFF TGTGCCTGGGTCCGGGGGACTGAAGCTTTCTTT
TRBJ2-7 18 once TRBV4-3 TRBD2 CASSQEGASGGVTYEQYF TGCGCCAGCAGCCAAGAAGGGGCTAGCGGGGGGGTAACCTACGAGCAGTACTTC
TRBJ2-1 17 - TRBV4-2 TRBD2 CASSQDRLAGGYNEQFF TGTGCCAGCAGCCAAGACAGACTAGCGGGAGGGTACAATGAGCAGTTCTTC
TRBJ1-1 13 - TRBV4-3 - CASSHTGNTEAFF TGCGCCAGCAGCCATACCGGGAACACTGAAGCTTTCTTT
TRBJ2-1 18 - TRBV5-4 TRBD2 CASSYSFSGRRGYNEQFF TGTGCCAGCAGCTACTCCTTTAGCGGGAGAAGGGGCTACAATGAGCAGTTCTTC
TRBJ1-4 14 - TRBV29-1 TRBD1 CSVVGQGANEKLFF TGCAGCGTCGTGGGACAGGGGGCGAATGAAAAACTGTTTTTT
TRBJ1-6 15 - TRBV5-6 - CASSLYASQNSPLHF TGTGCCAGCAGCTTGTACGCCAGTCAAAATTCACCCCTCCACTTT
TRBJ1-3 13 - TRBV9 - CASRGAVGNTIYF TGTGCCAGCAGGGGGGCAGTTGGAAACACCATATATTTT
TRBJ2-1 15 - TRBV7-2 TRBD2 CASSLLAGGPGEQFF TGTGCCAGCAGCTTACTAGCGGGAGGGCCCGGTGAGCAGTTCTTC
TRBJ2-7 13 - TRBV11-3 - CASSLGLLYEQYF TGTGCCAGCAGCTTAGGGCTCCTTTACGAGCAGTACTTC
TRBJ2-7 15 - TRBV27 TRBD1 CASSLSPDRAYEQYF TGTGCCAGCAGTTTATCCCCGGACAGGGCCTACGAGCAGTACTTC
TRBJ2-7 12 - TRBV11-2 TRBD1 CATGTGSYEQYF TGTGCCACCGGGACAGGTTCTTACGAGCAGTACTTC
TRBJ1-3 17 - TRBV7-2 - CASSPSYPGGSGNTIYF TGTGCCAGCAGCCCCTCGTATCCGGGGGGAAGTGGAAACACCATATATTTT
TRBJ1-6 14 once TRBV10-3 TRBD1 CAISSGQGNSPLHF TGTGCCATCAGTTCGGGACAGGGGAATTCCCCCCTCCACTTT
TRBJ1-1 12 - TRBV29-1 - CSVPTLNTEAFF TGCAGCGTACCGACACTGAACACTGAAGCTTTCTTT
TRBJ1-2 15 once TRBV5-4 TRBD1 CASSLRGGTGDGYTF TGTGCCAGCAGCTTGAGGGGTGGGACAGGAGATGGCTACACCTTC
TRBJ2-7 13 - TRBV4-2 - CASSQDREFRQYF TGTGCCAGCAGCCAAGATCGGGAATTCAGGCAGTACTTC
TRBJ1-2 14 once TRBV5-4 TRBD1 CASSLQGSGYGYTF TGTGCCAGCAGCTTACAGGGGAGCGGCTATGGCTACACCTTC
TRBJ2-5 14 - TRBV5-1 TRBD2 CASSSGLAVETQYF TGCGCCAGCAGCTCCGGACTAGCGGTGGAGACCCAGTACTTC
TRBJ2-7 15 - TRBV7-9 TRBD2 CASSLAVGLVYEQYF TGTGCCAGCAGCTTAGCGGTGGGACTAGTCTACGAGCAGTACTTC
TRBJ1-2 13 - TRBV9 - CASSVGGIYGYTF TGTGCCAGCAGCGTCGGGGGAATCTATGGCTACACCTTC
TRBJ1-1 15 - TRBV28 - CASSLQDIVNTEAFF TGTGCCAGCAGCCTACAGGACATTGTGAACACTGAAGCTTTCTTT
TRBJ2-7 15 - TRBV30 TRBD1 CAWTLGGTGAREQYF TGTGCCTGGACCCTAGGGGGGACAGGGGCGAGGGAGCAGTACTTC
TRBJ1-2 14 - TRBV27 - CASSFGGADYGYTF TGTGCCAGCAGTTTCGGGGGAGCGGACTATGGCTACACCTTC
TRBJ2-7 13 - TRBV6-6 - CASSYGGGGEQYF TGTGCCAGCAGTTATGGCGGAGGAGGCGAGCAGTACTTC
TRBJ2-1 15 - TRBV6-6 TRBD2 CASSYYSGTSDEQFF TGTGCCAGCAGTTACTATTCCGGGACTAGTGATGAGCAGTTCTTC
TRBJ2-7 12 - TRBV11-3 - CASSLSVHEQYF TGTGCCAGCAGCTTATCAGTCCACGAGCAGTACTTC
TRBJ1-4 11 - TRBV20-1 - CSAFLQGKLFF TGCAGTGCCTTCCTCCAGGGAAAACTGTTTTTT
TRBJ1-2 13 - TRBV18 - CASSAPGGYGYTF TGTGCCAGCTCCGCGCCGGGGGGATATGGCTACACCTTC
TRBJ1-1 15 - TRBV2 - CASSEGGVVDTEAFF TGTGCCAGCAGTGAAGGGGGAGTGGTGGACACTGAAGCTTTCTTT
TRBJ2-7 13 - TRBV29-1 - CSVEGAGRYEQYF TGCAGCGTTGAAGGGGCAGGGAGGTACGAGCAGTACTTC
TRBJ1-2 14 few TRBV7-8 - CASSLDRTAYGYTF TGTGCCAGCAGCTTAGATAGGACAGCCTATGGCTACACCTTC
TRBJ1-5 13 once TRBV27 - CASSLSGDQPQHF TGTGCCAGCAGTTTGAGCGGCGATCAGCCCCAGCATTTT
TRBJ1-2 13 - TRBV4-3 - CASSQDRGYGYTF TGCGCCAGCAGCCAAGATAGGGGGTATGGCTACACCTTC
TRBJ2-1 11 - TRBV7-9 - CASTQGNEQFF TGTGCCAGCACCCAGGGGAATGAGCAGTTCTTC
TRBJ2-3 16 - TRBV2 - CASQREWGGGTDTQYF TGTGCCAGTCAAAGGGAATGGGGGGGCGGCACAGATACGCAGTATTTT
TRBJ1-5 9 - TRBV20-1 - CSAGWPQHF TGCAGTGCCGGGTGGCCCCAGCATTTT
TRBJ1-2 15 once TRBV7-9 TRBD1 CASRAPGTGEYGYTF TGTGCCAGCAGAGCCCCCGGGACAGGGGAATATGGCTACACCTTC
TRBJ2-2 13 - TRBV4-2 - CASADTNTGELFF TGTGCCTCCGCCGACACGAACACCGGGGAGCTGTTTTTT
TRBJ2-7 16 few TRBV27 TRBD1 CASSLLGTGDSYEQYF TGTGCCAGCAGTTTATTAGGGACAGGGGACTCCTACGAGCAGTACTTC
TRBJ2-5 14 - TRBV30 TRBD2 CAWTSGASGETQYF TGTGCCTGGACTAGCGGGGCCTCAGGGGAGACCCAGTACTTC
TRBJ1-5 15 - TRBV6-1 TRBD1 CASSEVRTGSQPQHF TGTGCCAGCAGTGAGGTCCGGACAGGGAGTCAGCCCCAGCATTTT